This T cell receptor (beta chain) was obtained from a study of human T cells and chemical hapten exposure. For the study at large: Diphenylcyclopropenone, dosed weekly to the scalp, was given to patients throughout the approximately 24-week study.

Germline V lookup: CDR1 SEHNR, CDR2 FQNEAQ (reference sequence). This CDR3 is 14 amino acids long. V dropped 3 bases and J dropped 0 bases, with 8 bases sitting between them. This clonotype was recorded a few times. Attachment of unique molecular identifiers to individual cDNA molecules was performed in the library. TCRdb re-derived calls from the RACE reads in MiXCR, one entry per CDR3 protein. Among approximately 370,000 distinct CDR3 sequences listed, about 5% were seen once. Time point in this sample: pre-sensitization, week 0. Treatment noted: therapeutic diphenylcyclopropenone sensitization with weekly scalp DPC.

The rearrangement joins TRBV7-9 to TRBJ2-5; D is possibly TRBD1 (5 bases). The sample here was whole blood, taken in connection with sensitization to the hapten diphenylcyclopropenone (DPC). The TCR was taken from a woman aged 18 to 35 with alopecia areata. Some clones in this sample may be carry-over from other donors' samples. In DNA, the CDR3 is TGTGCCAGCAGCTTGGGGCAGTACCAAGAGACCCAGTACTTC. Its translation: CASSLGQYQETQYF.